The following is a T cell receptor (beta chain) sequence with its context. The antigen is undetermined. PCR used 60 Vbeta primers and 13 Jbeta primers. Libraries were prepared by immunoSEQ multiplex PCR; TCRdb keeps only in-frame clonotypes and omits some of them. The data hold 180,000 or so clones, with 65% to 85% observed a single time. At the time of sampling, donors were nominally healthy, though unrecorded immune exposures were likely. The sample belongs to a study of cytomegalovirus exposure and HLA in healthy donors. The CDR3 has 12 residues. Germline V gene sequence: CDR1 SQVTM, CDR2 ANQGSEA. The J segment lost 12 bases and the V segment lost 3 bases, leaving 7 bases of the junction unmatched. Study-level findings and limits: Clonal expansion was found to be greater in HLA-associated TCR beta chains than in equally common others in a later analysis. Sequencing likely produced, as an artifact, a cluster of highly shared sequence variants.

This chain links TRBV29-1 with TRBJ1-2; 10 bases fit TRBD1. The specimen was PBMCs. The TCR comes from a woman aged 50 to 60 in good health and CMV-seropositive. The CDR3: CSVEGTGAGHTF. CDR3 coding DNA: TGCAGCGTTGAGGGGACAGGGGCCGGCCACACCTTC.